This T cell receptor (beta chain) was captured by sequencing in a study of OX40 agonist ivuxolimab in advanced cancers. Findings and limits, study-wide: Within 6 weeks, CD4+ and CD8+ blood T cells expanded clonally at 0.1 to 3.0 mg/kg.

Assay used: immunoSEQ multiplex PCR; TCRdb lists only in-frame clones, some missing. The sample carries 65,000 to 75,000 clones, around 84% recorded once. The CDR3 runs 13 residues. Per the germline V gene, CDR1 is SGHTA and CDR2 is FQGNSA. Concerning this clone itself: Its target is unknown.

The chain employs TRBV7-2 and TRBJ2-5; D is perhaps TRBD2 (6 bases). The sequence was obtained from an adult with an advanced solid tumor such as melanoma, head and neck, liver or kidney cancer. Sample: CD4+ or CD8+ T cells sorted from blood, taken in a trial of the OX40 agonist ivuxolimab. The CDR3 coding sequence is TGTGCTATATCTAGACTAGGCCAAGAGACCCAGTACTTC. Its translation: CAISRLGQETQYF.